This T cell receptor beta chain was sequenced in a study of T cells after yellow fever vaccination. Study information: In the case of low-cell-number fractions, SMART-Seq v4 Ultra Low Input was used for preparation. Regarding the study as a whole: Although most clonotypes did not, a small share appeared in both CD4 and CD8 compartments. Post-booster repertoires contained most primary-vaccination clones again (about 96% CD4, 85% to 90% CD8).

TCRdb analysed the 5' RACE reads with MiXCR anew, one entry per CDR3 protein. In the table there are around 56,000 distinct CDR3 sequences, 4.5% to 6% of which are singletons. The CDR3 is made up of 16 amino acids. Germline-derived CDR1 and CDR2 are MNHEY and SVGEGT. The V and J ends lost 2 bases and 7 bases, in that order; junction bases with no gene match: 11. Only a few counts were recorded for this clonotype. The sequencing used PBMCs, either bulk or a sorted T-cell subset (CD4+, CD8+, memory, or dextramer-sorted; not recorded which), collected on the day of the yellow fever booster vaccination. This clonotype originated in a man aged 18 to 29 who received the YFV17D yellow fever vaccine. This chain joins TRBV6-2 or TRBV6-3 and TRBJ2-1, with TRBD2 matching over 7 bases. The CDR3 loop is CASSYPHLGGGNEQFF. CDR3 sequence (DNA): TGTGCCAGCAGTTACCCCCACCTTGGGGGGGGGAATGAGCAGTTCTTC.